This TCR beta chain was observed in a study of CD8+CD57+ T cells in acquired aplastic anemia. Study context: Across the sorted CD4+ and CD8+ cells, DNA amounts averaged 3.2 ug.

The TCR beta profiling, which covered VDJ combination and CDR3 sequence, was carried out using genomic DNA as the template. TCRdb re-analysed the reads in MiXCR, keeping a single row per CDR3 protein. The sample records 250,000 to 350,000 distinct CDR3 sequences, under 65% being singletons. Study-level points and caveats: Patients and controls shared 25 to 30 CD8+ CDR3 sequences. Researchers reported that CD8+ Simpson's diversity was not significantly different in patients versus controls.

Sequencing was done on patients that had shown CD8+CD57+ cell expansion by flow cytometry. Patients had received no therapy at the time of blood sampling. Trimming removed 0 bases at V and 4 bases at J, with 13 bases between. CDR1 and CDR2 (germline): MNHNY, SVGAGI (reference sequence). This CDR3 contains 16 residues. Comments on this clonotype: As yet, its antigen is unknown.

The sequenced material came from sorted CD4+, CD8+, or CD8+CD57+ T cells (not recorded which) from PBMCs. This receptor was identified in a human donor with aplastic anemia. This chain links TRBV6-6 with TRBJ1-5; D may be TRBD1 (6 bases). The CDR3 spells CASSYSGQGWNQPQHF. The CDR3 bases are TGTGCCAGCAGTTACTCGGGGCAGGGGTGGAATCAGCCCCAGCATTTT.